This T cell receptor beta chain was captured in a study of T cells in Graves' hyperthyroidism and ophthalmopathy. This clonotype was counted between two and nine times. Germline CDR1 reads SQVTM; CDR2 reads ANQGSEA. The ends were cut back, 2 bases at V and 9 bases at J, with 14 bases in the middle. This CDR3 comprises 13 residues. Patients affected by ophthalmopathy presented a Clinical Activity Score of at least 3, a NOSPECS grade of at least 4, and disease duration below 3 months. Diagnoses used clinical symptoms, serum thyroxine and TRAb, thyroid ultrasound and orbital computed tomography. There were TCR beta CDR3 regions amplified from RNA transcripts. During a first-round RT-PCR of the TCR CDR3, the HTBI primer set was used. TCRdb redid the calling of the multiplex PCR reads with MiXCR, one entry per CDR3 protein. The sample includes a few hundred thousand distinct CDR3 sequences, more than 15% of them seen just once.

Sequencing was performed on blood. The rearrangement uses TRBV29-1 and TRBJ2-1; perhaps D is TRBD1 or TRBD2 (5 bases each). The TCR sequence derives from a woman between 40 and 55 years old with Graves' ophthalmopathy. CDR3 in amino acids: CSVEKAWGSEQFF. Here the CDR3 DNA reads TGCAGCGTTGAAAAGGCCTGGGGGAGTGAGCAGTTCTTC.